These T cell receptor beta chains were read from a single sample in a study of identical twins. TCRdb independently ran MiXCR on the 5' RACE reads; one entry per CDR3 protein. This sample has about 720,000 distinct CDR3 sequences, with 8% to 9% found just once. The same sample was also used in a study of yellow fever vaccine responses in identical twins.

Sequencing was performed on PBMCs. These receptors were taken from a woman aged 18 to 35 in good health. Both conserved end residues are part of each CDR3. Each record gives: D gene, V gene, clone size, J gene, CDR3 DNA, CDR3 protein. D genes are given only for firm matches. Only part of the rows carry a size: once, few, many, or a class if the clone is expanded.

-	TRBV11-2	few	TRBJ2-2	TGTGCCAGCAGCTTAAATGGGGGGCCAACCGGGGAGCTGTTTTTT	CASSLNGGPTGELFF
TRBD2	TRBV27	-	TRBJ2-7	TGTGCCAGCAGTTCCTTAATGGCTAGCGGATTGATCTACGAGCAGTACTTC	CASSSLMASGLIYEQYF
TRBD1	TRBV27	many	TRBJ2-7	TGTGCCAGCAGCTTAACAGGGGCCTACGAGCAGTACTTC	CASSLTGAYEQYF
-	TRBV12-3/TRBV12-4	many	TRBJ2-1	TGTGCCAGCAGTAGGGCCAACTCCTACAATGAGCAGTTCTTC	CASSRANSYNEQFF
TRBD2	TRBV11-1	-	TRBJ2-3	TGTGCCAGCAAACCCCTCACTAGCGGGGGGCCCCGGCGCACAGATACGCAGTATTTT	CASKPLTSGGPRRTDTQYF
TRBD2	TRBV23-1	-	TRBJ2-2	TGCGCCAGCAACGGCGGGGTTTTAGCGGGAGACGACACCGGGGAGCTGTTTTTT	CASNGGVLAGDDTGELFF
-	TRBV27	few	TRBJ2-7	TGTGCCAGCCGCGATCTCAGCTACGAGCAGTACTTC	CASRDLSYEQYF
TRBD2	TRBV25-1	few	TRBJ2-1	TGTGCCAGCAGTGAATTATCAGCGGGGACCTACAATGAGCAGTTCTTC	CASSELSAGTYNEQFF
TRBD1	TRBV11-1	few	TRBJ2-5	TGTGCCAGCAGCTTAGGAGGGACAGGGAGGATTCTTGGAGAGACCCAGTACTTC	CASSLGGTGRILGETQYF
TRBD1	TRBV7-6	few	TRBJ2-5	TGTGCCAGCAGCGGGAACAGGGGGCAAGAGACCCAGTACTTC	CASSGNRGQETQYF
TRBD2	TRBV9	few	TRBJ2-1	TGTGCCAGCAGCGTCCTAGCGGGAAACAATGAGCAGTTCTTC	CASSVLAGNNEQFF
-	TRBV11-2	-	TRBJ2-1	TGTGCCAGCAGTTTCAGGGTTCGGAATGAGCAGTTCTTC	CASSFRVRNEQFF
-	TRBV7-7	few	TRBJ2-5	TGTGCTAGCAGCTACTCCGTACAGGGGGGGGAGACCCAGTACTTC	CASSYSVQGGETQYF
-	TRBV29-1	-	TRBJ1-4	TGCAGCGTTGTATACCCTCCAGAAAAACTGTTTTTT	CSVVYPPEKLFF
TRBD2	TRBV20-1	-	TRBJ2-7	TGCAGTGCTCCCCAGCTGACTAGCGGCTACGAGCAGTACTTC	CSAPQLTSGYEQYF
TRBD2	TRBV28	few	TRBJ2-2	TGTGCCAGCAGTCCTCCTAGCGGGAGCGGCGGGGAGCTGTTTTTT	CASSPPSGSGGELFF
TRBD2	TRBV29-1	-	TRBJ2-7	TGCAGCGTTCTTAAACTAGCGGGAGGTTACGAGCAGTACTTC	CSVLKLAGGYEQYF
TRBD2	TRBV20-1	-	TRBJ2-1	TGCAGTGCTAGACTTCTGGGCGGGAGCTCCTACAATGAGCAGTTCTTC	CSARLLGGSSYNEQFF
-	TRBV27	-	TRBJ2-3	TGTGCCAGCAGTTTATTCGCGGGACGGACGACAGATACGCAGTATTTT	CASSLFAGRTTDTQYF
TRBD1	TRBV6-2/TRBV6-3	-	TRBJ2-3	TGTGCCAGCAGAGATTGGACAGGGCGCGGGGCAGATACGCAGTATTTT	CASRDWTGRGADTQYF
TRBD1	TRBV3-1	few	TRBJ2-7	TGTGCCAGCAGCCAGGGGACAGTGGGCGAGCAGTACTTC	CASSQGTVGEQYF
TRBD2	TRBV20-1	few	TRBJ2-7	TGCAGTGCTAGAGCCCCTAGGGCTAGCGGTACCTACGAGCAGTACTTC	CSARAPRASGTYEQYF
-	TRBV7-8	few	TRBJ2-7	TGTGCCAGCAGCTTGACGAGACAGGCTGACTACGAGCAGTACTTC	CASSLTRQADYEQYF
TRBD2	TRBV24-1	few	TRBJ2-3	TGTGCCACCGGGATCGGGGGGGGGCCGTCAGATACGCAGTATTTT	CATGIGGGPSDTQYF
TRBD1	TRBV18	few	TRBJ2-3	TGTGCCAGCTCACCACAGGGGGCTATTGGCACAGATACGCAGTATTTT	CASSPQGAIGTDTQYF